This TCR beta chain was recorded in a study of OX40 agonist ivuxolimab in advanced cancers. Trimming took off 9 bases at V and 8 bases at J, with 13 bases between the two ends. CDR3 size: 11 residues. CDR1 and CDR2 from the germline V gene are LNHDA and SQIVND (reference sequence). Libraries were prepared by immunoSEQ multiplex PCR; TCRdb keeps only in-frame clonotypes and omits some of them. The data show about 52,000 clones, more than 85% seen once. The sequences come from CD4+ or CD8+ T cells sorted from blood, collected in a trial of the OX40 agonist ivuxolimab. The sequence was collected from an adult with an advanced solid tumor such as melanoma, head and neck, liver or kidney cancer. The chain carries TRBV19 and TRBJ1-1; D gene uncertain. The CDR3 DNA is TGTGCCAGCAGCCCCGGGTGGGAAGCTTTCTTT. Protein: CASSPGWEAFF.